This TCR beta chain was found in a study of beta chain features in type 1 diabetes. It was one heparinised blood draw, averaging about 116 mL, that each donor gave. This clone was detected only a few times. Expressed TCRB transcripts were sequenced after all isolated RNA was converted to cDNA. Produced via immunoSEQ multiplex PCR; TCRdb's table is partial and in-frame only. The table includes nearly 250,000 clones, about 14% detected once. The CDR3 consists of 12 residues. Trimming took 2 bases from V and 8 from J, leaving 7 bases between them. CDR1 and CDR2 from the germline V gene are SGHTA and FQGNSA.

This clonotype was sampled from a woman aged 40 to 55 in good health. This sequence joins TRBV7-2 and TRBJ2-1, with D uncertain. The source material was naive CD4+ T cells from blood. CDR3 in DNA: TGTGCCAGCAGCTTAATGGCCCATGAGCAGTTCTTC. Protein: CASSLMAHEQFF.